This entry concerns a single T cell receptor (beta chain). Both 60 Vbeta primers and 13 Jbeta primers went into the PCR. TCRdb's table, derived via immunoSEQ multiplex PCR, lists solely in-frame clones and lacks some. The sample contains some 200,000 clones, about 9% of which appear only once. This sample is part of a study of cytomegalovirus exposure and HLA in healthy donors. The V gene end was trimmed by 4 bases and the J gene end by 2 bases; junction bases not matched to a gene: 3. CDR3 length: 15 residues. From germline, CDR1 is SGDLS and CDR2 YYNGEE. The sequencing sample was made of PBMCs. This clonotype was obtained from a woman between 25 and 40 years old in good health and CMV-seropositive. The chain joins TRBV9 to TRBJ2-7, with 13 bases that match TRBD2. CDR3 bases: TGTGCCAGCAGCCGGGGACTAGCGGGGCCCTACGAGCAGTACTTC. Translated, it gives CASSRGLAGPYEQYF.